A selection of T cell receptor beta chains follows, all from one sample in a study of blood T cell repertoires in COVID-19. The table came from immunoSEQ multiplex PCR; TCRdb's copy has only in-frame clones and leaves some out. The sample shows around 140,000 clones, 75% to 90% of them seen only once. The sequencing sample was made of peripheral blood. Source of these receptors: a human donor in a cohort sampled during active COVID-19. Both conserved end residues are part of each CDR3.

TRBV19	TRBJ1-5	CASSGTVANQPQHF
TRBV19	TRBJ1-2	CASSVPPGVYGYTF
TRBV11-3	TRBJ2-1	CASSLEVGGSNEQFF
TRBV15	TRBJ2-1	CATSGDRANYNEQFF
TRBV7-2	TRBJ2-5	CASERQGETQYF
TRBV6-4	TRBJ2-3	CASSEGWTGDTDTQYF
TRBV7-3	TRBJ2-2	CASSPHWTTPVTGELFF
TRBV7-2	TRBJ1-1	CASSLVRTEAFF
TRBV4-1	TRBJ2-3	CASSRRLAGSDTQYF
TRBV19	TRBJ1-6	CATRNRVDSPLHF
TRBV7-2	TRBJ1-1	CASSLVGQGPVNTEAFF
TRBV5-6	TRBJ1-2	CASSLRRVERGYTF
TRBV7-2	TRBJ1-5	CASSFTGNQPQHF
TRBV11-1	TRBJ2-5	CASSPRTGQQETQYF
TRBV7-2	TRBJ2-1	CASSSRGSSYNEQFF